This T cell receptor beta chain was found in a study of shared clonotypes between healthy human individuals. Study results and caveats: Researchers sampled blood only, noting tissue repertoires likely differ.

The donors were all Caucasian adults (living in Nashville, Tennessee). The study ran the assay at deep level. Produced via immunoSEQ multiplex PCR; TCRdb's table is partial and in-frame only. The table includes about 710,000 clones, around three quarters detected once. A single count supports this clone. Its antigen remains unidentified. This TCR was sampled from a woman in her twenties or thirties in good health. Material for sequencing was memory CD4+ T cells sorted from blood. Subset defined: CD45RA-negative fraction.

The DNA for the CDR3 is TGTGCCAGCAGCGGGGTCACGGACAGGGTTCGAGAGACCCAGTACTTC. Amino acid sequence: CASSGVTDRVRETQYF. This rearrangement joins TRBV7-9 to TRBJ2-5; 8 bases are a match to TRBD1. The V gene end was trimmed by 5 bases and the J gene end by 4 bases; junction bases not matched to a gene: 12. The CDR3 is made up of 16 amino acids. From germline, CDR1 is SEHNR and CDR2 FQNEAQ (reference sequence).